The rows below give T cell receptor beta chains drawn from one sample of a study of T cell clusters in autoimmune cytopenias. Reprocessing the multiplex PCR reads, TCRdb reports a single entry for every CDR3 protein and omits DNA. Its table lists 3,400 or so distinct CDR3 sequences. These data were also filed under a second study, of T cell repertoires in aging, cancer and after chemotherapy.

Input material: peripheral blood. The receptors come from a human donor in good health. The CDR3 runs from the conserved cysteine through the conserved F or W. Rows give clone size only sometimes, using once, few, many, or a class for an expanded clone.

V gene: TRBV15
clone size: medium-sized
J gene: TRBJ2-7
CDR3 protein: CATSSGTSTSEQYF

V gene: TRBV11-2
clone size: medium-sized
J gene: TRBJ1-4
CDR3 protein: CASKGLNNEKLFF

V gene: TRBV12-3/TRBV12-4
clone size: NA
J gene: TRBJ1-1
CDR3 protein: CASWTGTTEAFF

V gene: TRBV24-1
clone size: medium-sized
J gene: TRBJ2-1
CDR3 protein: CATSDSTGHKYNEQFF

V gene: TRBV6-5
clone size: medium-sized
J gene: TRBJ2-7
CDR3 protein: CASSYSPYGPYEQYF

V gene: TRBV29-1
clone size: large
J gene: TRBJ2-1
CDR3 protein: CSVSQDLAGAYIGQFF

V gene: TRBV2
clone size: NA
J gene: TRBJ1-1
CDR3 protein: CASSLSGTPNTEAFF

V gene: TRBV28
clone size: NA
J gene: TRBJ1-5
CDR3 protein: CASWVGKHQPQHF

V gene: TRBV12-3/TRBV12-4
clone size: NA
J gene: TRBJ2-2
CDR3 protein: CASSPQGAGELFF

V gene: TRBV6-5
clone size: medium-sized
J gene: TRBJ2-7
CDR3 protein: CASSFRGTSGRRGYEQYF

V gene: TRBV7-2
clone size: medium-sized
J gene: TRBJ2-7
CDR3 protein: CASSFGRAEIEQYF

V gene: TRBV19
clone size: medium-sized
J gene: TRBJ2-3
CDR3 protein: CASKELAGTDTQYF

V gene: TRBV30
clone size: medium-sized
J gene: TRBJ2-7
CDR3 protein: CAWSVKTSGYEQYF

V gene: TRBV13
clone size: NA
J gene: TRBJ1-4
CDR3 protein: CASSPRGRSEKLFF

V gene: TRBV2
clone size: NA
J gene: TRBJ1-1
CDR3 protein: CASSEAGSGTEAFF

V gene: TRBV9
clone size: NA
J gene: TRBJ2-5
CDR3 protein: CASSAQQGRETQYF

V gene: TRBV19
clone size: medium-sized
J gene: TRBJ2-3
CDR3 protein: CASSYGGGRTDTQYF

V gene: TRBV19
clone size: medium-sized
J gene: TRBJ2-2
CDR3 protein: CASGYDRAIGELFF

V gene: TRBV6-2/TRBV6-3
clone size: NA
J gene: TRBJ2-7
CDR3 protein: CASSLTSGGTEQYF

V gene: TRBV29-1
clone size: large
J gene: TRBJ2-7
CDR3 protein: CSVGTDYEQYF

V gene: TRBV5-1
clone size: NA
J gene: TRBJ2-3
CDR3 protein: CASSLQGAGDTQYF

V gene: TRBV30
clone size: NA
J gene: TRBJ2-3
CDR3 protein: CAWSGGTDTQYF

V gene: TRBV20-1
clone size: medium-sized
J gene: TRBJ2-3
CDR3 protein: CSARVATSGTDTQYF

V gene: TRBV13
clone size: NA
J gene: TRBJ1-1
CDR3 protein: CASSFTGHSNTKAFF

V gene: TRBV6-5
clone size: medium-sized
J gene: TRBJ1-1
CDR3 protein: CASSYRPGGEAFF

V gene: TRBV11-3
clone size: NA
J gene: TRBJ1-4
CDR3 protein: CASSRLTGPSGEKLFF

V gene: TRBV5-1
clone size: medium-sized
J gene: TRBJ2-6
CDR3 protein: CASSLYGSGANVLTF

V gene: TRBV18
clone size: medium-sized
J gene: TRBJ2-7
CDR3 protein: CASSPPSGLASYEQYF

V gene: TRBV6-5
clone size: NA
J gene: TRBJ2-1
CDR3 protein: CASSDRDRDMNEQFF

V gene: TRBV6-5
clone size: NA
J gene: TRBJ2-7
CDR3 protein: CASSSRLAGDRSYEQYF

V gene: TRBV5-4
clone size: NA
J gene: TRBJ2-1
CDR3 protein: CASSQDRTGRSYNEQFF

V gene: TRBV9
clone size: NA
J gene: TRBJ2-1
CDR3 protein: CASPRRQRVNEQFF

V gene: TRBV9
clone size: NA
J gene: TRBJ2-7
CDR3 protein: CASSVGVKSYEQYF

V gene: TRBV6-1
clone size: medium-sized
J gene: TRBJ2-2
CDR3 protein: CASSEALEGSGELFF

V gene: TRBV6-2/TRBV6-3
clone size: medium-sized
J gene: TRBJ1-6
CDR3 protein: CASSPRDGLIPNNSPLHF

V gene: TRBV6-2/TRBV6-3
clone size: medium-sized
J gene: TRBJ2-7
CDR3 protein: CASSMTSGAYEQYF

V gene: TRBV13
clone size: medium-sized
J gene: TRBJ2-6
CDR3 protein: CASSQTTVSGANVLTF

V gene: TRBV28
clone size: medium-sized
J gene: TRBJ1-2
CDR3 protein: CASRRDFIYGYTF

V gene: TRBV5-1
clone size: NA
J gene: TRBJ2-3
CDR3 protein: CASSPRTGGADTQYF

V gene: TRBV24-1
clone size: NA
J gene: TRBJ2-3
CDR3 protein: CATSDADSAGANTQYF

V gene: TRBV5-6
clone size: medium-sized
J gene: TRBJ2-7
CDR3 protein: CASSFITDGGGEQYF

V gene: TRBV30
clone size: medium-sized
J gene: TRBJ2-5
CDR3 protein: CAWTRGQGETQYF

V gene: TRBV12-3/TRBV12-4
clone size: medium-sized
J gene: TRBJ2-2
CDR3 protein: CASSPGGDTGELFF

V gene: TRBV4-3
clone size: medium-sized
J gene: TRBJ2-1
CDR3 protein: CASSQGLGTSNEQFF

V gene: TRBV6-5
clone size: medium-sized
J gene: TRBJ2-2
CDR3 protein: CASSRLAGNTGELFF

V gene: TRBV28
clone size: medium-sized
J gene: TRBJ2-7
CDR3 protein: CASSSPQAGTYEQYF

V gene: TRBV6-2/TRBV6-3
clone size: medium-sized
J gene: TRBJ2-7
CDR3 protein: CASSDPGLASSYEQYF

V gene: TRBV27
clone size: medium-sized
J gene: TRBJ1-1
CDR3 protein: CASSLSRANTEAFF

V gene: TRBV29-1
clone size: large
J gene: TRBJ1-2
CDR3 protein: CSVEPLVGYGYTF

V gene: TRBV9
clone size: NA
J gene: TRBJ2-2
CDR3 protein: CASSPGQNTGELFF

V gene: TRBV6-2/TRBV6-3
clone size: large
J gene: TRBJ2-2
CDR3 protein: CASSYSNTGELFF

V gene: TRBV28
clone size: medium-sized
J gene: TRBJ2-3
CDR3 protein: CASSLLIADTQYF

V gene: TRBV7-9
clone size: medium-sized
J gene: TRBJ2-3
CDR3 protein: CASSFPGGSTDTQYF